Listed here are 25 T cell receptor beta chains from one sample, sequenced in a study of blood T cells in healthy people across ages. A J-beta primer mix and a sample-barcoded 5' primer were used in a second PCR of roughly 6 to 11 cycles. TCRdb analysed the 5' RACE reads with MiXCR anew, one entry per CDR3 protein. Among approximately 800,000 distinct CDR3 sequences listed, 45% to 70% were seen once. Specimen: blood. The receptors come from a man in his forties or fifties in good health.

The V call is TRBV29-1, the J call TRBJ1-2, with 7 bases matching TRBD1. Germline V gene data show CDR1 as SQVTM and CDR2 as ANQGSEA. This CDR3 is 13 amino acids long. V shed 4 bases and J 7 bases; nucleotides not matched to a gene: 9. Written as DNA, the CDR3 is TGCAGCGTTGGACAGTCAGGGGGTGGTGGCTACACCTTC. This codes for CSVGQSGGGGYTF.

This rearrangement joins TRBV6-6 to TRBJ1-4, with D perhaps matching TRBD1 (6 bases). The ends were cut back, 4 bases at V and 0 bases at J, with 15 bases in the middle. Germline loops: CDR1 MNHNY, CDR2 SVGAGI (reference sequence). There are 17 residues in the CDR3. CDR3 sequence (DNA): TGTGCCAGCAGTTCACCCGGGGGGCCTGCAACTAATGAAAAACTGTTTTTT. Its translation is CASSSPGGPATNEKLFF.

V gene TRBV24-1 combines with J gene TRBJ2-7, with D perhaps assigned TRBD1 or TRBD2 (5 bases each). Near its end, the DNA agrees better with TRBJ2-5, so the J call may be wrong. The germline V gene encodes CDR1 KGHDR and CDR2 SFDVKD. The CDR3 has 13 residues. The CDR3, as DNA: TGTGCCACCAGTTCGGTTGGGGGAGAGACCCAGTACTTC. Its protein is CATSSVGGETQYF.

V and J are TRBV28 and TRBJ1-4; D might be TRBD1 (6 bases). The CDR3 runs 14 residues. Trimming removed 6 bases at V and 10 bases at J, with 18 bases between. The V gene's germline CDR1 is MDHEN and CDR2 SYDVKM. The chain's CDR3 is CASSLEGVRGKLFF. CDR3 DNA: TGTGCCAGCAGCCTGGAGGGGGTTCGAGGAAAACTGTTTTTT.

The rearrangement joins TRBV20-1 to TRBJ2-1; D not resolved. The CDR3 is 13 residues long. Germline V lookup: CDR1 DFQATT, CDR2 SNEGSKA (reference sequence). The V end was cut by 4 bases, the J end by 6 bases, with 13 bases between. CDR3 bases: TGCAGTGCTAAGAATCTGCGGCTCAATGAGCAGTTCTTC. Translating gives CSAKNLRLNEQFF.

The V call is TRBV28, the J call TRBJ1-5, with 8 nucleotides matching TRBD1. CDR3 length equals 14 residues. Germline trimming cut 5 bases from V and 4 bases from J; bases unmatched to any gene: 4. The germline gives CDR1 MDHEN, CDR2 SYDVKM. The CDR3 sequence: CASSTQGGNQPQHF. CDR3 DNA sequence: TGTGCCAGCAGTACACAGGGGGGTAATCAGCCCCAGCATTTT.

The chain joins TRBV5-1 to TRBJ2-1, with 10 bases lining up with TRBD2. Germline V CDR1 and CDR2: SGHRS, YFSETQ. V dropped 2 bases and J dropped 12; count of bases not matched to a gene: 8. The CDR3 is 14 residues long. The CDR3 loop reads CASSFGLAGDGQFF. DNA for the CDR3: TGCGCCAGCAGCTTTGGTCTAGCGGGAGATGGGCAGTTCTTC.

This clonotype was observed at least ten times. This rearrangement joins TRBV27 to TRBJ1-2, with TRBD1 as a possible D gene (5 bases). The CDR3 consists of 13 residues. In germline, CDR1 is MNHEY, CDR2 SMNVEV (reference sequence). With 6 bases removed from V and 5 bases from J, the gap between germline ends came to 13 bases. CDR3 DNA: TGTGCCAGCAGATATCCGGGGGGATATGGCTACACCTTC. It translates to CASRYPGGYGYTF.

This clonotype came up many times. The chain links TRBV5-1 to TRBJ2-4, with 7 bases aligning to TRBD2. V was clipped by 4 bases and J by 0 bases; unmatched bases: 7. The CDR3 loop spans 16 amino acids. Per germline, CDR1 SGHRS and CDR2 YFSETQ. The CDR3 DNA sequence: TGCGCCAGCAGCGGGGGGGTTCGATTAGCCAAAAACATTCAGTACTTC. The encoded protein is CASSGGVRLAKNIQYF.

This clonotype was observed a few times. The chain is built from TRBV29-1 and TRBJ2-7, with TRBD1 identical over 9 bases. V shed 3 bases, J shed 6 bases, and the junction held 12 bases outside the gene matches. The germline V gene encodes CDR1 SQVTM and CDR2 ANQGSEA. CDR3 size: 15 residues. CDR3 DNA sequence: TGCAGCGTTGATCGGGGGACAGGGTCGGCGTTCGAGCAGTACTTC. Amino acids: CSVDRGTGSAFEQYF.

The V call is TRBV19, the J call TRBJ2-4; D remains ambiguous. The CDR3 has 11 residues. Germline lookup yields CDR1 LNHDA and CDR2 SQIVND (reference sequence). Trimming stripped 6 bases from V and 14 bases from J, with 14 bases between. DNA for the CDR3: TGTGCCAGTAGCCGCGGCGGCCCAAAGTACTTC. The encoded protein is CASSRGGPKYF. Combining the CDR3 with reference TRBV19 and TRBJ2-4 gives the whole variable domain DGGITQSPKYLFRKEGQNVTLSCEQNLNHDAMYWYRQDPGQGLRLIYYSQIVNDFQKGDIAEGYSVSREKKESFPLTVTSAQKNPTAFYLCASSRGGPKYFGAGTRLSVL.

This chain uses TRBV28 with TRBJ1-2; D uncertain. Germline-derived CDR1 and CDR2 are MDHEN and SYDVKM. The CDR3 sequence is 17 residues long. Deletions cut 6 bases from V and 5 bases from J, with 25 bases between. DNA of the CDR3: TGTGCCAGCAGGGGAGGAGTTCACCGAGTTTCCTCGTATGGCTACACCTTC. Translating gives CASRGGVHRVSSYGYTF.

V is TRBV5-5 and J is TRBJ2-5, with a possible D match to TRBD2 (6 bases). The CDR3 is 15 amino acids. V was pared by 4 bases and J by 5 bases, with 18 bases between. Germline V CDR1 and CDR2: SGHKS, YYEKEE (reference sequence). Here the CDR3 DNA reads TGTGCCAGCAGCCCCACGGAGGGAGATTGGGAGACCCAGTACTTC. As protein: CASSPTEGDWETQYF.

The chain uses TRBV7-9 and TRBJ2-3; D is undetermined. The germline CDR1 and CDR2 sequences are SEHNR and FQNEAQ (reference sequence). There are 13 residues in the CDR3. V lost 10 bases and J 2 bases, leaving 13 bases between the germline ends. This CDR3 reads CATQHPNTDTQYF. In DNA form, the CDR3 reads TGTGCCACCCAGCACCCAAACACAGATACGCAGTATTTT.

The rearrangement joins TRBV7-6 to TRBJ2-3; no clear D gene. Germline V gene sequence: CDR1 SGHVS, CDR2 FNYEAQ. The CDR3 consists of 15 residues. Trimming stripped 4 bases from V and 2 bases from J, with 13 bases between. CDR3 DNA: TGTGCCAGCAGCTCAACCACCCTATCCACAGATACGCAGTATTTT. Translated, it gives CASSSTTLSTDTQYF.

This clonotype appeared once. This rearrangement joins TRBV7-2 to TRBJ2-1; 9 nucleotides line up with TRBD2. The CDR3 is made up of 19 amino acids. The J segment lost 1 base and the V segment lost 2 bases, leaving 12 bases of the junction unmatched. In germline, CDR1 is SGHTA, CDR2 FQGNSA. The CDR3 nucleotides are TGTGCCAGCAGCTTATTTGGCGGGGGGGCTCCTGGGTCCTACAATGAGCAGTTCTTC. It yields the protein CASSLFGGGAPGSYNEQFF.

The chain uses TRBV12-3 or TRBV12-4 and TRBJ2-1, with no clear D. The CDR3 extends over 12 amino acids. With 4 bases removed from V and 7 bases from J, the gap between germline ends came to 8 bases. The CDR3 loop is CASSSRWNEQFF. CDR3 in DNA: TGTGCCAGCAGTTCCCGGTGGAATGAGCAGTTCTTC.

In the case of this clonotype: One end of the junction is discordant with germline, which a read error may explain. V usage is TRBV7-2 and J usage is TRBJ1-2, with a tentative D call TRBD1 (6 bases). The germline gives CDR1 SGHTA, CDR2 FQGNSA. The CDR3 covers 16 residues. The CDR3 DNA is TGTGTCAGCAGCTTAGTAGGGGACACCCGAGGCGGTGGCTACACCTTC. It codes for CVSSLVGDTRGGGYTF.

A single count supports this clonotype. The V gene is TRBV12-3 or TRBV12-4, the J gene TRBJ2-7; D might be TRBD1 or TRBD2, each matching 6 bases. The CDR3 sequence is 16 residues long. V was shortened by 6 bases and J by 3 bases, with 21 bases between the two germline ends. The CDR3 is CASSRQTGGGIYEQYF. The CDR3, as DNA: TGTGCCAGCAGCCGCCAGACAGGCGGAGGGATCTACGAGCAGTACTTC.

The chain has TRBV20-1 and TRBJ2-5, with TRBD2 matching over 11 bases. Trimming at V came to 4 bases and at J to 1 base, leaving 8 bases not matched to a gene. CDR3 length: 16 amino acids. Germline V gene lookup returns CDR1 DFQATT and CDR2 SNEGSKA (reference sequence). DNA for the CDR3: TGCAGTGCTAATCCCCCTAGCGGGAGGCGCCAAGAGACCCAGTACTTC. Protein sequence: CSANPPSGRRQETQYF.

The rearrangement joins TRBV19 to TRBJ2-7; tentative D call: TRBD1 (5 bases). Matching the DNA end better, TRBJ2-5 makes the J call doubtful. Germline-derived CDR1 and CDR2 are LNHDA and SQIVND (reference sequence). The CDR3 has 15 amino acids. CDR3 sequence: CASSMVRARAETQYF. The CDR3 DNA reads as TGTGCCAGTAGTATGGTACGGGCCAGGGCGGAGACCCAGTACTTC.

The V gene is TRBV5-1, the J gene TRBJ2-4; D is unresolved. The V gene's germline CDR1 is SGHRS and CDR2 YFSETQ. V was trimmed by 3 bases and J by 5 bases, leaving 15 bases between them. The CDR3 is made up of 15 amino acids. CDR3 in DNA: TGCGCCAGCAGCTCCGCGGTGGCGGTAGAAAACATTCAGTACTTC. As protein: CASSSAVAVENIQYF.

The rearrangement joins TRBV24-1 to TRBJ2-3, with D possibly TRBD2 on 5 matching bases. Germline V gene data show CDR1 as KGHDR and CDR2 as SFDVKD. Trimming took 3 bases from V and 6 from J, leaving 15 bases between them. The CDR3 sequence is 15 residues long. For the CDR3, the DNA is TGTGCCACCAGTGATACCCGACTAATCGGGGATACGCAGTATTTT. Amino acid sequence: CATSDTRLIGDTQYF.

This clonotype has just one count. This chain connects TRBV12-3 or TRBV12-4 to TRBJ1-6; 7 positions agree with TRBD1. The CDR3 contains 15 residues. Trimming cost V 6 bases and J 7 bases; bases outside gene matches: 9. The CDR3 region is CASRISGQENSPLHF. CDR3 DNA: TGTGCCAGCAGAATATCCGGACAGGAAAATTCACCCCTCCACTTT.

This sequence joins TRBV12-3 or TRBV12-4 and TRBJ2-4; no clear D gene. The CDR3 has 13 amino acids. The germline V and J ends were trimmed by 5 bases and 8 bases, with 13 bases remaining between them. CDR3: CASSVWDRDIQYF. The DNA of the CDR3 is TGTGCCAGCAGTGTATGGGATAGAGACATTCAGTACTTC.